These 2 T cell receptor beta chains originate from one sample sequenced in a study of cytomegalovirus exposure and HLA in healthy donors. Primers: 60 Vbeta forward and 13 Jbeta reverse. Assay used: immunoSEQ multiplex PCR; TCRdb lists only in-frame clones, some missing. The repertoire holds around 110,000 clones, with about 81% as singletons. The sample taken for sequencing was PBMCs. Receptors originate from a male donor in good health and CMV-seropositive.

V is TRBV9 and J is TRBJ1-1, with 9 bases lining up with TRBD1. CDR1 SGDLS and CDR2 YYNGEE come from the germline V gene. The CDR3 is 15 amino acids. Losses at the gene ends were 3 bases for V and 3 bases for J; bases not matched to a gene: 6. The CDR3 DNA sequence: TGTGCCAGCAGCGCACGGACAGGGGCGTACACTGAAGCTTTCTTT. Residues: CASSARTGAYTEAFF.

J is TRBJ1-1 and V is TRBV30; 8 bases fit TRBD1. CDR3 length: 14 amino acids. V shed 1 base and J 0 bases; nucleotides not matched to a gene: 1. CDR1 GTSNPN and CDR2 SVGIG come from the germline V gene (reference sequence). DNA of the CDR3: TGTGCCTGGAGTGGGGACAGGATGAACACTGAAGCTTTCTTT. Encoded protein: CAWSGDRMNTEAFF.